Below, one TCR beta chain is given with its context. The antigen remains undetermined. These data come from a study of cytomegalovirus exposure and HLA in healthy donors. Whole-study results and caveats: Listed as cytomegalovirus-associated were 150 to 200 TCR beta chains. In vitro confirmation showed three CMV-associated chains to be CMV antigen specific.

Sequenced by immunoSEQ multiplex PCR; TCRdb stores in-frame clones only, minus some. The sample lists about 78,000 clones, less than 96% occurring once. Germline V gives CDR1 ENHRY, CDR2 SYGVKD. Trimming left V 8 bases short and J 7 bases short, with 15 bases between. This CDR3 comprises 13 residues. This rearrangement joins TRBV10-3 to TRBJ2-1, with a possible D match to TRBD2 (5 bases). This TCR was recovered from a man aged 18 to 35 in good health and CMV-seropositive. The sample was PBMCs. The CDR3 spells CAILREYSNEQFF. In nucleotides, the CDR3 is TGTGCCATCCTGAGGGAGTATTCAAATGAGCAGTTCTTC.